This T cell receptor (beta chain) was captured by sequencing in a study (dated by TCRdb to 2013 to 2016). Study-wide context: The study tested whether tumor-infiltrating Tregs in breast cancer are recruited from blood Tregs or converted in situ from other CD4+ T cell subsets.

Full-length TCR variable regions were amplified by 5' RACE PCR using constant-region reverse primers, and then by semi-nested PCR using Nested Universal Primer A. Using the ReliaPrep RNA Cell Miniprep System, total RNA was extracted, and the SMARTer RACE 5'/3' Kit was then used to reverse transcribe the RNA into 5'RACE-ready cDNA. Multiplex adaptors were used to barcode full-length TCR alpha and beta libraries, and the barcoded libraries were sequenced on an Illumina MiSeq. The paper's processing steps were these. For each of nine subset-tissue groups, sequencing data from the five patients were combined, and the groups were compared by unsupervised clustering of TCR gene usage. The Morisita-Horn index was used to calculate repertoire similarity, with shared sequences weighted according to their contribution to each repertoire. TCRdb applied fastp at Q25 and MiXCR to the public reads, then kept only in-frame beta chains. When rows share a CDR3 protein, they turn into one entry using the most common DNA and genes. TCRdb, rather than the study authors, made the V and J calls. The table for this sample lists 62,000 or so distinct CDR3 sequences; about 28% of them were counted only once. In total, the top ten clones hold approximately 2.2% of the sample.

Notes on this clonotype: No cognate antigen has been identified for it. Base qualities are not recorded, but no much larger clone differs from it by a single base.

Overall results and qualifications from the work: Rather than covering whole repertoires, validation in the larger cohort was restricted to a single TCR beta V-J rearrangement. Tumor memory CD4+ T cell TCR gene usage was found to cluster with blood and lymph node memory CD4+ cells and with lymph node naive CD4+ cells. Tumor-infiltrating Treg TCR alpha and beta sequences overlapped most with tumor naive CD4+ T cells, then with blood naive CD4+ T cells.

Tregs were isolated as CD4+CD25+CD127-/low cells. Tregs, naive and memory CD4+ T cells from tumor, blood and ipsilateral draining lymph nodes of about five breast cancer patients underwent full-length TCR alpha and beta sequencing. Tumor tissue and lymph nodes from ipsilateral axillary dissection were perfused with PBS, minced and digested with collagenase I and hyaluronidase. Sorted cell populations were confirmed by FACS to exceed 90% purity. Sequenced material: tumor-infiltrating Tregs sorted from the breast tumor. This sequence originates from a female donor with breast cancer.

CDR3 region: CASSQGLRALDAYEQYF. The nucleotide sequence is TGCGCCAGCAGCCAAGGTTTGAGAGCACTAGACGCCTACGAGCAGTACTTC. In this chain, TRBV4-1 is recombined with TRBJ2-7, and possibly TRBD2, on 5 matching bases. The CDR3 sequence holds 17 residues, the cysteine and phenylalanine included. CDR3 DNA only is kept here, 51 bases in frame from base 1. V and J lose 1 base and 2 bases, and a span of 18 bases separates them. CDR1 MGHRA and CDR2 YSYEKL were looked up in the germline V gene.